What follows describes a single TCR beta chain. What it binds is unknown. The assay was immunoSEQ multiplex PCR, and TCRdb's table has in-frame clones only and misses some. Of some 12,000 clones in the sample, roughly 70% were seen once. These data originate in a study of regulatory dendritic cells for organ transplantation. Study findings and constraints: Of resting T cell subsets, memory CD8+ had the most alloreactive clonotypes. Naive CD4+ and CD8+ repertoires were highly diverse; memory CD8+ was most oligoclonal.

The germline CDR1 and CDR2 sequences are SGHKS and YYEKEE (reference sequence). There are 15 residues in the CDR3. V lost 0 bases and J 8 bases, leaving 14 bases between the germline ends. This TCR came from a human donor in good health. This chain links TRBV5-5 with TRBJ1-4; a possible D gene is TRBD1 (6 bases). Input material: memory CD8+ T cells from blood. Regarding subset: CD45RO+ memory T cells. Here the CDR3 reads CASSLEDRLEEKLFF. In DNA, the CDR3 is TGTGCCAGCAGCTTGGAGGACAGACTGGAAGAAAAACTGTTTTTT.